The rows below give T cell receptor beta chains drawn from one sample of a study of cytomegalovirus exposure and HLA in healthy donors. Only in-frame clones appear in the TCRdb table, and some are missing; sequencing was by immunoSEQ multiplex PCR. The sample has roughly 150,000 clones, 85% to 90% seen once. The sequencing input was PBMCs. These receptor sequences come from a man younger than 30 in good health and CMV-seropositive. Each CDR3 is given with its conserved first and last residue. D genes are given only for firm matches. Not all rows give a size; the values are once, few, many and, for expanded clones, a class.

CDR3 protein: CASTPLAGYTDTQYF; CDR3 DNA: TGTGCCAGCACTCCGCTGGCGGGATACACAGATACGCAGTATTTT; D gene: .; clone size: .; V gene: TRBV6-5; J gene: TRBJ2-3
CDR3 protein: CASSLRGLDYEQYF; CDR3 DNA: TGTGCCAGCAGCTTGAGGGGACTTGACTACGAGCAGTACTTC; D gene: .; clone size: .; V gene: TRBV4-2; J gene: TRBJ2-7
CDR3 protein: CASSKALHRPNYGYTF; CDR3 DNA: TGTGCCAGCAGCAAAGCGCTGCACAGACCTAACTATGGCTACACCTTC; D gene: .; clone size: .; V gene: TRBV21-1; J gene: TRBJ1-2
CDR3 protein: CASSLQEQETQYF; CDR3 DNA: TGTGCCAGCTCACTGCAGGAACAAGAGACCCAGTACTTC; D gene: .; clone size: .; V gene: TRBV18; J gene: TRBJ2-5
CDR3 protein: CASSYSGSPYNEQFF; CDR3 DNA: TGTGCCAGCAGCTATAGCGGGAGCCCCTACAATGAGCAGTTCTTC; D gene: TRBD2; clone size: .; V gene: TRBV5-4; J gene: TRBJ2-1
CDR3 protein: CASSLASGSPDTQYF; CDR3 DNA: TGTGCCAGCAGCTTGGCTAGCGGGAGCCCAGATACGCAGTATTTT; D gene: TRBD2; clone size: .; V gene: TRBV5-5; J gene: TRBJ2-3
CDR3 protein: CASGSREGEAFF; CDR3 DNA: TGTGCCAGCGGGTCGAGGGAAGGCGAGGCTTTCTTT; D gene: .; clone size: .; V gene: TRBV7-9; J gene: TRBJ1-1
CDR3 protein: CASSLFRGNEQFF; CDR3 DNA: TGTGCCAGCAGCTTGTTCAGGGGCAATGAGCAGTTCTTC; D gene: .; clone size: .; V gene: TRBV5-6; J gene: TRBJ2-1
CDR3 protein: CAWTGQNSPLHF; CDR3 DNA: TGTGCCTGGACAGGACAGAATTCACCCCTCCACTTT; D gene: .; clone size: .; V gene: TRBV30; J gene: TRBJ1-6
CDR3 protein: CASRSLEGQGLANTGELFF; CDR3 DNA: TGTGCCAGCAGGTCCCTCGAGGGACAGGGGCTCGCGAACACCGGGGAGCTGTTTTTT; D gene: TRBD1; clone size: .; V gene: TRBV5-8; J gene: TRBJ2-2
CDR3 protein: CASSEVLAGREQFF; CDR3 DNA: TGTGCCAGCAGTGAGGTACTAGCGGGGCGGGAGCAGTTCTTC; D gene: TRBD2; clone size: .; V gene: TRBV25-1; J gene: TRBJ2-1
CDR3 protein: CASSLTETRSQYF; CDR3 DNA: TGTGCCAGCAGCCTAACAGAGACTAGGAGCCAGTACTTC; D gene: .; clone size: .; V gene: TRBV27; J gene: TRBJ2-5
CDR3 protein: CASSTGDSFYGYTF; CDR3 DNA: TGTGCCAGCAGCACAGGGGACAGCTTCTATGGCTACACCTTC; D gene: TRBD1; clone size: .; V gene: TRBV13; J gene: TRBJ1-2
CDR3 protein: CASSLGQGNQPQHF; CDR3 DNA: TGTGCCAGCAGCTTAGGCCAGGGAAACCAGCCCCAGCATTTT; D gene: .; clone size: .; V gene: TRBV13; J gene: TRBJ1-5
CDR3 protein: CASSLSPTGAVPGEQYF; CDR3 DNA: TGTGCCAGCAGTTTAAGCCCTACAGGGGCCGTCCCTGGGGAGCAGTACTTC; D gene: TRBD1; clone size: .; V gene: TRBV27; J gene: TRBJ2-7
CDR3 protein: CASSGDNYEQYF; CDR3 DNA: TGCGCCAGCAGCGGGGACAACTACGAGCAGTACTTC; D gene: .; clone size: .; V gene: TRBV5-1; J gene: TRBJ2-7
CDR3 protein: CASSQRNADPYNEQFF; CDR3 DNA: TGTGCCAGTAGTCAGAGGAACGCCGATCCCTACAATGAGCAGTTCTTC; D gene: .; clone size: .; V gene: TRBV19; J gene: TRBJ2-1
CDR3 protein: CAWSVTGKSPLHF; CDR3 DNA: TGTGCCTGGAGTGTCACAGGAAAATCACCCCTCCACTTT; D gene: .; clone size: many; V gene: TRBV30; J gene: TRBJ1-6
CDR3 protein: CASSSTDLSGVNEQFF; CDR3 DNA: TGTGCCAGCAGCTCCACAGACCTGTCAGGGGTCAATGAGCAGTTCTTC; D gene: .; clone size: .; V gene: TRBV7-6; J gene: TRBJ2-1
CDR3 protein: CASSQRTSGGRTGELFF; CDR3 DNA: TGTGCCAGCAGCCAACGGACTAGCGGGGGACGTACCGGGGAGCTGTTTTTT; D gene: TRBD2; clone size: .; V gene: TRBV7-9; J gene: TRBJ2-2
CDR3 protein: CASSTGTVSYEQYF; CDR3 DNA: TGCGCCAGCAGCACCGGGACAGTCTCCTACGAGCAGTACTTC; D gene: TRBD1; clone size: .; V gene: TRBV5-1; J gene: TRBJ2-7
CDR3 protein: CPRIAEGNTEAFF; CDR3 DNA: TGTCCCCGCATCGCCGAGGGTAACACTGAAGCTTTCTTT; D gene: .; clone size: .; V gene: TRBV27; J gene: TRBJ1-1
CDR3 protein: CASSYRQGGRSNQPQHF; CDR3 DNA: TGTGCCAGCAGTTACCGGCAGGGTGGTAGGAGCAATCAGCCCCAGCATTTT; D gene: .; clone size: .; V gene: TRBV6-8; J gene: TRBJ1-5
CDR3 protein: CASSYGTSGAGELFF; CDR3 DNA: TGTGCCAGCAGTTATGGGACTAGCGGGGCCGGGGAGCTGTTTTTT; D gene: TRBD2; clone size: .; V gene: TRBV6-5; J gene: TRBJ2-2
CDR3 protein: CASTGTGLAGERDTQYF; CDR3 DNA: TGTGCCAGCACAGGTACCGGACTAGCGGGAGAGAGGGATACGCAGTATTTT; D gene: TRBD2; clone size: .; V gene: TRBV9; J gene: TRBJ2-3
CDR3 protein: CASSLGTGDGYTF; CDR3 DNA: TGTGCCAGCAGCTTAGGGACAGGGGATGGCTACACCTTC; D gene: TRBD1; clone size: few; V gene: TRBV11-2; J gene: TRBJ1-2
CDR3 protein: CASPGQGANEQYF; CDR3 DNA: TGTGCCAGCCCGGGACAGGGGGCGAACGAGCAGTACTTC; D gene: TRBD1; clone size: .; V gene: TRBV6-1; J gene: TRBJ2-7